This T cell receptor beta chain was identified in a study of blood T cells in healthy people across ages. General study findings and limits: PBMCs left unsorted prevented a conclusive naive versus antigen-experienced comparison. Greater diversity and more naive CD4+ cells were seen in long-lived donors than in aged donors.

Trimming cost V 6 bases and J 9 bases; bases outside gene matches: 6. CDR1 and CDR2 (germline): MNHEY, SVGAGI. This CDR3 comprises 14 residues. This clonotype has a handful of counts. Its antigen is currently unknown. Through a sample-barcoded 5' primer and a J-beta primer mix, a second PCR was run for roughly 6 to 11 cycles. TCRdb re-called the 5' RACE reads through MiXCR, storing one row per CDR3 protein. The sample lists around 780,000 distinct CDR3 sequences; around 25% were seen once. These data also formed part of another study, on T cells of mothers and their children. This second report adds: Reverse transcription into cDNA received all extracted RNA, at about 1.5 ug per 15 ul. When mothers and children were related, their normalized repertoire overlap, which was always slightly higher, did not differ significantly from that of unrelated pairs.

The sample comprised blood. The chain carries TRBV6-5 and TRBJ1-6, with 9 bases aligning to TRBD1. This receptor was identified in a boy aged 10-17 years in good health. CDR3 protein: CASRLDRGSSPLHF. The CDR3 DNA sequence: TGTGCCAGCAGACTTGACAGGGGGAGTTCACCCCTCCACTTT.